These 9 T cell receptor beta chains originate from one sample sequenced in a study of cytomegalovirus exposure and HLA in healthy donors. With 60 Vbeta and 13 Jbeta primers, the PCR was carried out. The data were produced by immunoSEQ multiplex PCR, yet TCRdb's version contains in-frame clones alone and is incomplete. Of approximately 140,000 clones listed, about 64% are singletons. Sequenced: PBMCs. These receptors originate from a woman between 55 and 75 years old in good health and CMV-seropositive.

The genes are TRBV27 and TRBJ2-7, with 9 bases matching TRBD1. This CDR3 is built from 15 residues. Germline V CDR1 and CDR2: MNHEY, SMNVEV (reference sequence). J lost 2 bases, V lost 6 bases, and 8 bases had no gene match. In DNA form, the CDR3 reads TGTGCCAGCAGAGCACCGGGACAGGGAACCTACGAGCAGTACTTC. As protein: CASRAPGQGTYEQYF.

The chain uses TRBV27 and TRBJ1-5, with a weak D call TRBD1 (6 bases). Germline lookup yields CDR1 MNHEY and CDR2 SMNVEV (reference sequence). The CDR3 extends over 14 amino acids. V was trimmed by 5 bases and J by 4 bases, leaving 12 bases between them. This CDR3 reads CASSPETGNQPQHF. For the CDR3, the DNA is TGTGCCAGCAGTCCAGAGACAGGTAATCAGCCCCAGCATTTT.

The chain couples TRBV6-1 to TRBJ2-7; D may be TRBD1 (5 bases). Germline V gives CDR1 MNHNS, CDR2 SASEGT. V shed 6 bases and J shed 2 bases, with 8 bases lying between them. The CDR3 is 12 amino acids. The CDR3 region is CASRTAPYEQYF. CDR3 DNA sequence: TGTGCCAGCAGGACAGCTCCCTACGAGCAGTACTTC.

V and J are TRBV2 and TRBJ2-7, with 7 bases lining up with TRBD1. J gave up 4 bases and V 7 bases, and 7 bases lay outside the gene matches. The germline V gene has CDR1 SNHLY and CDR2 FYNNEI. The CDR3 is 13 amino acids. The CDR3 loop is CASIGRGLYEQYF. The CDR3 region has the DNA TGTGCCAGCATTGGCAGGGGGTTATACGAGCAGTACTTC.

This chain uses TRBV6-5 with TRBJ1-2; tentative D call: TRBD1 (6 bases). The CDR3 is 12 amino acids. Per germline, CDR1 MNHEY and CDR2 SVGAGI. The V end lost 6 bases, the J end lost 8 bases, and 13 bases lay between the germline ends. The CDR3 here is CASSRDRLGYTF. The CDR3 nucleotides read TGTGCCAGCAGCCGAGACAGGCTGGGCTACACCTTC.

The rearrangement joins TRBV20-1 to TRBJ2-1; no reliable D call. CDR1 is DFQATT, CDR2 SNEGSKA, per germline (reference sequence). Trimming removed 3 bases at V and 7 bases at J, with 7 bases between. CDR3 length: 11 residues. CDR3 nucleotides: TGCAGTGCTAGTTTTCTTAATGAGCAGTTCTTC. It encodes CSASFLNEQFF.

This clone was detected only once. The V and J genes are TRBV2 and TRBJ1-4; TRBD1 matches at 8 bases. J lost 4 bases, V lost 4 bases, and 2 bases had no gene match. Looked up from germline, CDR1 is SNHLY and CDR2 is FYNNEI. The CDR3 extends over 14 amino acids. CDR3 in DNA: TGTGCCAGCAGTGCCGACAGGGGTAATGAAAAACTGTTTTTT. This sequence encodes CASSADRGNEKLFF.

V usage is TRBV30 and J usage is TRBJ2-7; 10 bases match TRBD1. Looked up from germline, CDR1 is GTSNPN and CDR2 is SVGIG (reference sequence). CDR3 length equals 14 residues. Trimming removed 8 bases from V and 3 bases from J; junction bases left unmatched: 10. Written as DNA, the CDR3 is TGTGCCGTCGACATTAGGACAGGGGGCTACGAGCAGTACTTC. Translating it yields CAVDIRTGGYEQYF.

The V gene is TRBV7-8, the J gene TRBJ2-5, with unresolved D. The CDR3 is made up of 14 amino acids. The germline gives CDR1 SGHVS, CDR2 FQNEAQ. V was shortened by 2 bases and J by 2 bases, with 9 bases between the two germline ends. The DNA of the CDR3 is TGTGCCAGCAGCTTAAACCAGGCTCAAGAGACCCAGTACTTC. It encodes CASSLNQAQETQYF. Complete variable domain (other parts from reference TRBV7-8 and TRBJ2-5): GAGVSQSPRYKVAKRGQDVALRCDPISGHVSLFWYQQALGQGPEFLTYFQNEAQLDKSGLPSDRFFAERPEGSVSTLKIQRTQQEDSAVYLCASSLNQAQETQYFGPGTRLLVL.